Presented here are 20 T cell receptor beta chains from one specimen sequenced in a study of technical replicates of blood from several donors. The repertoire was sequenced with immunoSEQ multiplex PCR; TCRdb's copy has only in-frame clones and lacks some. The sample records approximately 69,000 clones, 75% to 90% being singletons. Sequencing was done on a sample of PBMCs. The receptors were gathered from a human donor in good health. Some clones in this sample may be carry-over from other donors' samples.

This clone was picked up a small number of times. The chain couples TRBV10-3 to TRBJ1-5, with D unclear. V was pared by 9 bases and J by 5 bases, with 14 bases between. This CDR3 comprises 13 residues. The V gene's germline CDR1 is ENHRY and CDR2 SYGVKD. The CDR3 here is CAIGTYEDQPQHF. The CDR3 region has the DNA TGTGCCATTGGCACCTATGAGGATCAGCCCCAGCATTTT.

The CDR3 spells CAISLGARGTEQYF. CDR3 coding DNA: TGTGCCATCAGTCTGGGGGCGCGCGGTACCGAGCAGTACTTC. The chain recombines TRBV10-3 with TRBJ2-7; maybe TRBD1 (6 bases). Germline V gene data show CDR1 as ENHRY and CDR2 as SYGVKD. The length of the CDR3 is 14 residues. V lost 5 bases to trimming and J lost 6 bases, with 17 bases between them.

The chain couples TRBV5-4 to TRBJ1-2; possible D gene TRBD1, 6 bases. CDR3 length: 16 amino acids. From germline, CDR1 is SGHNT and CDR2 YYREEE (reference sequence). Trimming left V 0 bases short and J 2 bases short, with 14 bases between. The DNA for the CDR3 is TGTGCCAGCAGCTTGGGACCGGGACAAAACAACTATGGCTACACCTTC. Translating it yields CASSLGPGQNNYGYTF.

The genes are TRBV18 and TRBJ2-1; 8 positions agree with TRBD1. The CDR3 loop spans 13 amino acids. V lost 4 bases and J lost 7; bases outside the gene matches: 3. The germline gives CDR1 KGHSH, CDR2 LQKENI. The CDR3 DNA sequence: TGTGCCAGCTCACAGGGACAGGAGAATGAGCAGTTCTTC. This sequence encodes CASSQGQENEQFF.

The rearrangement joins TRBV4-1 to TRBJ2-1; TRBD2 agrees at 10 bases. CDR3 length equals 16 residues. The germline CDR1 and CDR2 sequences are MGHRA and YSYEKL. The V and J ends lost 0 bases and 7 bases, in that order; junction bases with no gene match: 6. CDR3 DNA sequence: TGCGCCAGCAGCCAAGATCCAAGCGGGGGGGGGAATGAGCAGTTCTTC. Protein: CASSQDPSGGGNEQFF.

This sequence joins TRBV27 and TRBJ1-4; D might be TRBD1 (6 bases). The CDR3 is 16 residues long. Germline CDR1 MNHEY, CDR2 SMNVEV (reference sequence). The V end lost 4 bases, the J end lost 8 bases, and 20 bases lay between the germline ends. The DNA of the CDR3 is TGTGCCAGCAGTTCCACCTCAGGGGAGAGTTGGGAAAAACTGTTTTTT. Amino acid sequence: CASSSTSGESWEKLFF. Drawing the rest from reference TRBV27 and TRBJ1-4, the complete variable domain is EAQVTQNPRYLITVTGKKLTVTCSQNMNHEYMSWYRQDPGLGLRQIYYSMNVEVTDKGDVPEGYKVSRKEKRNFPLILESPSPNQTSLYFCASSSTSGESWEKLFFGSGTQLSVL.

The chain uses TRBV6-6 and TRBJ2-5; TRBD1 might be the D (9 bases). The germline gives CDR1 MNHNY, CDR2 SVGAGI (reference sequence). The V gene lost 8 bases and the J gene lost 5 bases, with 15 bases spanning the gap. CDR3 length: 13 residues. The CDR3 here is CASCGGTGETQYF. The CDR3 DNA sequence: TGTGCCAGCTGCGGGGGGACAGGGGAGACCCAGTACTTC.

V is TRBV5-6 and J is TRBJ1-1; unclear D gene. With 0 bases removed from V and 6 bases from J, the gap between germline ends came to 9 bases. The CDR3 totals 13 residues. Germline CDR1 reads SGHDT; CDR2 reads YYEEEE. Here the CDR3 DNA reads TGTGCCAGCAGCTTGGTCGCCAGTGCTGAAGCTTTCTTT. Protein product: CASSLVASAEAFF.

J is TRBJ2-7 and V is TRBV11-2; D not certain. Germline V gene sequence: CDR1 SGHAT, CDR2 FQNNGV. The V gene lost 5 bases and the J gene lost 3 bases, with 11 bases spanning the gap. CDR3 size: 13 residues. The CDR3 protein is CASSPLRLYEQYF. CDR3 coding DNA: TGTGCCAGCAGCCCCCTGCGTCTCTACGAGCAGTACTTC. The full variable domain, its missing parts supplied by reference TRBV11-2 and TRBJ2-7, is EAGVAQSPRYKIIEKRQSVAFWCNPISGHATLYWYQQILGQGPKLLIQFQNNGVVDDSQLPKDRFSAERLKGVDSTLKIQPAKLEDSAVYLCASSPLRLYEQYFGPGTRLTVT.

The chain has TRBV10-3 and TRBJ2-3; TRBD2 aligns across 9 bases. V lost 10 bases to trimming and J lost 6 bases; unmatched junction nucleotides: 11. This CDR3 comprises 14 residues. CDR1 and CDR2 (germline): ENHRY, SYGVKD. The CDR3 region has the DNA TGTGCCACCTATAGCGGGGGCCCGACGGATACGCAGTATTTT. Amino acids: CATYSGGPTDTQYF.

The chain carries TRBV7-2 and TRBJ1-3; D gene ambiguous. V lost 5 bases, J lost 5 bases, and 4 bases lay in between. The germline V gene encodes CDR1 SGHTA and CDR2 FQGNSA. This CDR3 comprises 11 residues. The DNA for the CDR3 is TGTGCCAGCAGCCCCAGAAACACCATATATTTT. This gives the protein CASSPRNTIYF. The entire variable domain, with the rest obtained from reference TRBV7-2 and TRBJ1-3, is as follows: GAGVSQSPSNKVTEKGKDVELRCDPISGHTALYWYRQSLGQGLEFLIYFQGNSAPDKSGLPSDRFSAERTGGSVSTLTIQRTQQEDSAVYLCASSPRNTIYFGEGSWLTVV.

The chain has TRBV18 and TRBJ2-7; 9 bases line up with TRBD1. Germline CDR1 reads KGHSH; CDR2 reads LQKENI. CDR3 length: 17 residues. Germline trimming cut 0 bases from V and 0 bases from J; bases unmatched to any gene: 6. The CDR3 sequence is CASSPPGQGTFSYEQYF. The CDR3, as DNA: TGTGCCAGCTCACCACCAGGACAGGGGACTTTCTCCTACGAGCAGTACTTC.

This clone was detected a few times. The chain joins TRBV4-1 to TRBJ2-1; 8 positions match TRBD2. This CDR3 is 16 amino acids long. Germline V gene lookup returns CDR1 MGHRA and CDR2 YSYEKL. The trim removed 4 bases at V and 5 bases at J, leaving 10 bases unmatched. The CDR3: CASSLHRRGDHNEQFF. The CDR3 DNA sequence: TGCGCCAGCAGCCTACACAGGCGGGGGGACCACAATGAGCAGTTCTTC.

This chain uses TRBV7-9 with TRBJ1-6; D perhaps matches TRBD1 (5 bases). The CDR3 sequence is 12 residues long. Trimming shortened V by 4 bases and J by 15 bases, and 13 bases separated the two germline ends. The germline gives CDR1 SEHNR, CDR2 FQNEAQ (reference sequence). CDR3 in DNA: TGTGCCAGCAGCTGGATGTTGGACAACCTCCACTTT. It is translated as CASSWMLDNLHF.

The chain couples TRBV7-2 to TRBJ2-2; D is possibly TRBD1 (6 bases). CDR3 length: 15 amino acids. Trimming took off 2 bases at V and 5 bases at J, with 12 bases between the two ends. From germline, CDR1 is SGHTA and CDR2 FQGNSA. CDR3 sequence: CASSLTGSATGELFF. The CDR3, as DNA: TGTGCCAGCAGCTTAACAGGGTCGGCTACCGGGGAGCTGTTTTTT.

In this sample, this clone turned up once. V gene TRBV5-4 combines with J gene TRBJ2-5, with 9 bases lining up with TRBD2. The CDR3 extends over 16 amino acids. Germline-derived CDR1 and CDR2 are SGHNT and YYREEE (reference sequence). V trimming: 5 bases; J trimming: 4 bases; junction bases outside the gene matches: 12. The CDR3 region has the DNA TGTGCCAGCAGTCGGGGCGGCGGGAGGGTCGCAGAGACCCAGTACTTC. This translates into CASSRGGGRVAETQYF.

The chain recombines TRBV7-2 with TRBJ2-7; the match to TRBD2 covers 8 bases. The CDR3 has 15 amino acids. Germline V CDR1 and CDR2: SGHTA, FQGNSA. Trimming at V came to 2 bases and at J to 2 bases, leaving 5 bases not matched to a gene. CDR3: CASSLPSGGPYEQYF. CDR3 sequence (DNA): TGTGCCAGCAGCTTACCCAGCGGGGGTCCCTACGAGCAGTACTTC.

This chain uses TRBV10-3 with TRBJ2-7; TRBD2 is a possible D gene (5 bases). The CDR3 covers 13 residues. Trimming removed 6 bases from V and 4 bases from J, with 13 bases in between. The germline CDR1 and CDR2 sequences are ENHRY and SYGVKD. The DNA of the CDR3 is TGTGCCATCAGCTACGGACTGACTTACGAGCAGTACTTC. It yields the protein CAISYGLTYEQYF.

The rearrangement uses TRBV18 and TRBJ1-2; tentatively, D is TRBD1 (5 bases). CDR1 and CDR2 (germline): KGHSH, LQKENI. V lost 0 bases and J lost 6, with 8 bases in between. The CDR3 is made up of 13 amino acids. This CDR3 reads CASSPPGAHGYTF. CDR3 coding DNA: TGTGCCAGCTCACCACCAGGGGCCCATGGCTACACCTTC. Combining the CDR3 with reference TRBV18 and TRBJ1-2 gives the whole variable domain NAGVMQNPRHLVRRRGQEARLRCSPMKGHSHVYWYRQLPEEGLKFMVYLQKENIIDESGMPKERFSAEFPKEGPSILRIQQVVRGDSAAYFCASSPPGAHGYTFGSGTRLTVV.

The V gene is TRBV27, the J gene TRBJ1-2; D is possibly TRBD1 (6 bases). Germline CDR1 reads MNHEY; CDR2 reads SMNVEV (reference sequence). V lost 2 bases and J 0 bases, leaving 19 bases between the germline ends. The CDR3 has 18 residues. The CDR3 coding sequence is TGTGCCAGCAGTTTAAGGGGGGGCGGCCTCCCCACTAACTATGGCTACACCTTC. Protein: CASSLRGGGLPTNYGYTF.